This is a list of T cell receptor beta chains from one sample in a study of post-analysis software for immune sequencing data. Each CDR3 protein gets one entry after TCRdb re-called the PCR reads with MiXCR. The top ten clones hold roughly 4.4% of a sample with 650,000 to 850,000 distinct CDR3 sequences, 53% of them seen once. Sequencing used blood. These receptors came from a girl aged 10 to 17 with multiple sclerosis. Both conserved end residues are part of each CDR3. A D gene is named only where the DNA matches it firmly. Not every row has a clone size; where given, it reads once, few, many or a size class.

j_call,v_call,cdr3_length,d_call,clone_size,cdr3_nt,cdr3_aa
TRBJ1-4,TRBV20-1,14,.,once,TGCAGTGCTAGTGGGGGGGGGCCCAGAGAAAAACTGTTTTTT,CSASGGGPREKLFF
TRBJ2-1,TRBV7-9,18,TRBD2,few,TGTGCCAGCAGCCTAAGTCCCGGGACTAGCGGGGTCTACAATGAGCAGTTCTTC,CASSLSPGTSGVYNEQFF
TRBJ2-4,TRBV20-1,16,.,few,TGCAGTGCTGGACAGGGCGGGGGGAGAACCAAAAACATTCAGTACTTC,CSAGQGGGRTKNIQYF
TRBJ2-7,TRBV20-1,14,TRBD1,.,TGCAGTGCGGGACACCGGGACAGCTTCTACGAGCAGTACTTC,CSAGHRDSFYEQYF
TRBJ1-1,TRBV5-1,15,.,.,TGCGCCAGCAGCTCGACAGGAACCTTGAACACTGAAGCTTTCTTT,CASSSTGTLNTEAFF
TRBJ1-2,TRBV5-6,15,TRBD1,.,TGTGCCAGCAGCTTGGAGATTGACAGGGTGGATGGCTACACCTTC,CASSLEIDRVDGYTF
TRBJ2-6,TRBV27,15,.,.,TGTGCCAGCAGTTCAACGCCGGAGGGGGCCAACGTCCTGACTTTC,CASSSTPEGANVLTF
TRBJ2-1,TRBV10-3,13,TRBD1,.,TGTGCCATCGCCCCGACAGGGGGCAATGAGCAGTTCTTC,CAIAPTGGNEQFF
TRBJ1-5,TRBV20-1,14,TRBD1,.,TGCAGTGCTCGGGACAGTTATAGCAATCAGCCCCAGCATTTT,CSARDSYSNQPQHF
TRBJ2-1,TRBV20-1,13,.,.,TGCAGTGCTGCGGGACGGAGCTACAATGAGCAGTTCTTC,CSAAGRSYNEQFF
TRBJ1-5,TRBV20-1,12,.,.,TGCAGTGCTAGGGCTTCGGGTAAGCCCCAGCATTTT,CSARASGKPQHF
TRBJ2-1,TRBV9,15,.,.,TGTGCCAGCAGCGAGGGCCCCTCGACCTACAATGAGCAGTTCTTC,CASSEGPSTYNEQFF
TRBJ2-5,TRBV12-5,18,.,.,TGTGCTAGTGGTCCCTCCCAACTACAGGGTCTCATCAAAGAGACCCAGTACTTC,CASGPSQLQGLIKETQYF
TRBJ1-2,TRBV7-9,12,.,.,TGTGCCAGCAGCTCCCCAACCTATGGCTACACCTTC,CASSSPTYGYTF
TRBJ2-7,TRBV6-1,15,.,.,TGTGCCAGCAGATCCCAAGGGCAGGGGAGCCACGAGCAGTACTTC,CASRSQGQGSHEQYF
TRBJ2-7,TRBV6-5,15,TRBD2,once,TGTGCCAGCTCCATGTCCGGGACTAGCCCATTCGGGCAGTACTTC,CASSMSGTSPFGQYF
TRBJ2-5,TRBV15,19,TRBD2,few,TGTGCCACCAGCAGTACGGGACTAGCGGGAGGCAGAGTGGAAGAGACCCAGTACTTC,CATSSTGLAGGRVEETQYF
TRBJ2-7,TRBV29-1,13,.,.,TGCAGCGTTCGATCCGGGACAAACTACGAGCAGTACTTC,CSVRSGTNYEQYF
TRBJ2-5,TRBV7-9,16,.,few,TGTGCCAGCAGCACCTTCAGGCAGGCTCGTCAAGAGACCCAGTACTTC,CASSTFRQARQETQYF